This entry lists 18 T cell receptor beta chains sequenced from one sample in a study of blood T cell repertoires in COVID-19. The method was immunoSEQ multiplex PCR; TCRdb's version includes in-frame clones alone and lacks a portion of them. In the table there are about 190,000 clones, 70% to 85% of which are singletons. The sample consisted of PBMCs or T cells enriched from blood (not recorded which). These receptors were taken from a woman aged 30 to 39 who had recovered from COVID-19.

This chain links TRBV18 with TRBJ1-5; TRBD1 might be the D (5 bases). Germline CDR1 KGHSH, CDR2 LQKENI. The V and J ends lost 4 bases and 1 base respectively, with 14 bases between them. The CDR3 is made up of 16 amino acids. The CDR3 sequence is CASSQWGGGSNQPQHF. DNA for the CDR3: TGTGCCAGCTCACAATGGGGCGGGGGGAGCAATCAGCCCCAGCATTTT.

This chain uses TRBV19 with TRBJ1-5, with unresolved D. The CDR3 contains 15 residues. The germline V gene encodes CDR1 LNHDA and CDR2 SQIVND (reference sequence). CDR3 nucleotides: TGTGCGACCCAGGCAGTTATGAATAGCAATCAGCCCCAGCATTTT. Protein: CATQAVMNSNQPQHF.

The chain links TRBV7-9 to TRBJ2-5, with 7 nucleotides matching TRBD2. From germline, CDR1 is SEHNR and CDR2 FQNEAQ (reference sequence). The CDR3 totals 15 residues. The junction had 15 bases not matched to a gene; V was cut back by 5 bases and J by 9 bases. DNA of the CDR3: TGTGCCAGCAGCCCCCCCGGGGGGTCCGGGGCGGCCCAGTACTTC. It specifies CASSPPGGSGAAQYF.

This clone occurred once. The chain employs TRBV5-8 and TRBJ2-1, with TRBD2 as a possible D gene (6 bases). The V gene's germline CDR1 is SGHTS and CDR2 YDEGEE. The CDR3 spans 15 residues. Trimming pared 0 bases from V and 3 bases from J, leaving 10 bases between. The CDR3 DNA follows: TGTGCCAGCAGCTTGGCCCTAGCGATCTACAATGAGCAGTTCTTC. This gives the protein CASSLALAIYNEQFF.

The chain recombines TRBV6-5 with TRBJ1-4; D is perhaps TRBD1 (6 bases). The V end lost 2 bases, the J end lost 5 bases, and 9 bases lay between the germline ends. CDR3 length: 14 amino acids. Germline CDR1 MNHEY, CDR2 SVGAGI. CDR3 nucleotide sequence: TGTGCCAGCAGTTACGGTAGGGGGAATGAAAAACTGTTTTTT. As protein: CASSYGRGNEKLFF.

The rearrangement links TRBV28 to TRBJ1-3; D not resolved. V lost 7 bases, J lost 3 bases, and 13 bases lay in between. CDR1 and CDR2 from the germline V gene are MDHEN and SYDVKM. The CDR3 length is 14 residues. CDR3 amino acids: CASMAAISGNTIYF. The CDR3 DNA reads as TGTGCCAGCATGGCGGCGATAAGTGGAAACACCATATATTTT.

This rearrangement joins TRBV24-1 to TRBJ2-4; no reliable D call. CDR3 length equals 15 residues. Trimming cost V 5 bases and J 0 bases, with 10 bases left between them. Per the germline V gene, CDR1 is KGHDR and CDR2 is SFDVKD. CDR3 sequence reads: CATSARQLAKNIQYF. The CDR3 DNA reads TGTGCCACCAGTGCCCGACAACTAGCCAAAAACATTCAGTACTTC.

This chain connects TRBV9 to TRBJ2-3, with D perhaps matching TRBD1 (6 bases). V lost 7 bases and J 2 bases, leaving 17 bases between the germline ends. The CDR3 spans 15 residues. Germline CDR1 reads SGDLS; CDR2 reads YYNGEE. Here the CDR3 reads CASGAGTPVTDTQYF. The CDR3, as DNA: TGTGCCAGCGGAGCCGGGACACCCGTCACAGATACGCAGTATTTT.

The chain has TRBV30 and TRBJ2-1; weak D call: TRBD2 (6 bases). Trimming removed 6 bases at V and 6 bases at J, with 15 bases between. CDR3 length: 13 amino acids. Germline CDR1 reads GTSNPN; CDR2 reads SVGIG (reference sequence). The CDR3: CACLLRGGNEQFF. CDR3 DNA sequence: TGTGCCTGCCTACTTAGGGGAGGCAATGAGCAGTTCTTC.

As DNA, the CDR3 is TGTGCCAGCAGCTTATTAAGTAGCGGGTTAGAGACCCAGTACTTC. This gives the protein CASSLLSSGLETQYF. The rearrangement links TRBV7-2 to TRBJ2-5; 7 bases are a match to TRBD2. CDR3 length equals 15 residues. V trimming: 2 bases; J trimming: 4 bases; junction bases outside the gene matches: 7. Germline V gene data show CDR1 as SGHTA and CDR2 as FQGNSA. Full variable domain (remainder filled in from reference TRBV7-2 and TRBJ2-5): GAGVSQSPSNKVTEKGKDVELRCDPISGHTALYWYRQSLGQGLEFLIYFQGNSAPDKSGLPSDRFSAERTGGSVSTLTIQRTQQEDSAVYLCASSLLSSGLETQYFGPGTRLLVL.

Only a few counts were recorded for this clone. This chain links TRBV28 with TRBJ1-1; 7 nucleotides agree with TRBD1. After removal of 1 base from V and 7 bases from J, the junction contained 6 bases not matched to a gene. The CDR3 has 14 residues. Germline V lookup: CDR1 MDHEN, CDR2 SYDVKM. CDR3 nucleotides: TGTGCCAGCAGTTTATTGAGGGGGCGCGGTGAAGCTTTCTTT. Encoded protein: CASSLLRGRGEAFF. The entire variable domain, with the rest obtained from reference TRBV28 and TRBJ1-1, is as follows: DVKVTQSSRYLVKRTGEKVFLECVQDMDHENMFWYRQDPGLGLRLIYFSYDVKMKEKGDIPEGYSVSREKKERFSLILESASTNQTSMYLCASSLLRGRGEAFFGQGTRLTVV.

This clone was detected once. Written as DNA, the CDR3 is TGTGCCAGCAGTAAGCCCTGGGAGCAGTACTTC. This encodes CASSKPWEQYF. The chain carries TRBV28 and TRBJ2-7; D ambiguous. Trimming took off 5 bases at V and 7 bases at J, with 9 bases between the two ends. In germline, CDR1 is MDHEN, CDR2 SYDVKM. The CDR3 loop spans 11 amino acids. Drawing the rest from reference TRBV28 and TRBJ2-7, the complete variable domain is DVKVTQSSRYLVKRTGEKVFLECVQDMDHENMFWYRQDPGLGLRLIYFSYDVKMKEKGDIPEGYSVSREKKERFSLILESASTNQTSMYLCASSKPWEQYFGPGTRLTVT.

J is TRBJ2-1 and V is TRBV12-3 or TRBV12-4; 8 nucleotides line up with TRBD2. V lost 3 bases and J lost 8; bases outside the gene matches: 3. This CDR3 is 13 amino acids long. The CDR3, as DNA: TGTGCCAGCAGTTTGGCTAGCGGGTATGAGCAGTTCTTC. It encodes CASSLASGYEQFF.

CDR3 nucleotide sequence: TGTGCCAGCAGTCTCCCCGGGGGGGTAGATACGCAGTATTTT. Its translation is CASSLPGGVDTQYF. The V call is TRBV28, the J call TRBJ2-3, with 8 bases that match TRBD2. This CDR3 region has 14 residues. V was pared by 5 bases and J by 5 bases, with 6 bases of the junction left unmatched. Looked up from germline, CDR1 is MDHEN and CDR2 is SYDVKM.

The genes are TRBV15 and TRBJ1-5; D gene uncertain. The CDR3 runs 17 residues. The germline CDR1 and CDR2 sequences are LNHNV and YYDKDF (reference sequence). Trimming cost V 1 base and J 0 bases, with 13 bases left between them. CDR3 protein: CATSRGEGRSSNQPQHF. The CDR3 DNA reads as TGTGCCACCAGCAGAGGGGAAGGGAGAAGTAGCAATCAGCCCCAGCATTTT.

The rearrangement joins TRBV6-5 to TRBJ1-2, with TRBD1 matching 7 bases. The CDR3 contains 13 residues. CDR1 MNHEY and CDR2 SVGAGI come from the germline V gene. V lost 5 bases to trimming and J lost 7 bases; unmatched junction nucleotides: 7. In DNA, the CDR3 is TGTGCCAGCAGTCCTTCGACAGGGAGTGGCTACACCTTC. Encoded protein: CASSPSTGSGYTF.

The V gene is TRBV29-1, the J gene TRBJ1-2; 7 positions match TRBD1. Germline V lookup: CDR1 SQVTM, CDR2 ANQGSEA. The CDR3 consists of 11 residues. Trimming cost V 4 bases and J 7 bases; bases outside gene matches: 3. This CDR3 is CSVGQGGGYTF. CDR3 sequence (DNA): TGCAGCGTTGGACAGGGAGGTGGCTACACCTTC.

The genes are TRBV19 and TRBJ1-4; 9 nucleotides match TRBD1. J gave up 2 bases and V 9 bases, and 1 base lay outside the gene matches. The CDR3 totals 13 residues. Looked up from germline, CDR1 is LNHDA and CDR2 is SQIVND (reference sequence). CDR3 nucleotide sequence: TGTGCCAGCGGACAGGGGACTAATGAAAAACTGTTTTTT. It translates to CASGQGTNEKLFF.